Presented here are 13 T cell receptor beta chains from one specimen sequenced in a study of breast tumors, draining lymph nodes, adjacent tissues. One entry per CDR3 protein, called by TCRdb with MiXCR from the multiplex PCR reads. The table includes 270,000 or so distinct CDR3 sequences, about 33% detected once. Axillary draining lymph nodes of breast cancer patients supplied the node samples. The sample consisted of axillary lymph node tissue. Receptor source: a female donor with breast cancer. Some clones in this sample may be carry-over from other donors' samples.

This chain joins TRBV2 and TRBJ2-2, with D maybe TRBD2 (6 bases). Germline V gene data show CDR1 as SNHLY and CDR2 as FYNNEI. The CDR3 is 16 amino acids. V dropped 9 bases and J dropped 2 bases, with 19 bases sitting between them. The CDR3 sequence: CASDLHGGDNTGELFF. The CDR3 DNA reads TGTGCCAGTGACCTGCATGGCGGGGATAACACCGGGGAGCTGTTTTTT. The whole variable domain, filled in from reference TRBV2 and TRBJ2-2, reads EPEVTQTPSHQVTQMGQEVILRCVPISNHLYFYWYRQILGQKVEFLVSFYNNEISEKSEIFDDQFSVERPDGSNFTLKIRSTKLEDSAMYFCASDLHGGDNTGELFFGEGSRLTVL.

In its sample, this clonotype was seen many times. The germline gene is not matched at one end of the junction; a read error may be the cause. This chain connects TRBV7-7 to TRBJ2-2; 12 bases line up with TRBD2. CDR1 and CDR2 from the germline V gene are SSHAT and FNYEAQ (reference sequence). The CDR3 consists of 16 residues. The CDR3 bases are TGTGCTAGCAGCCTCAGACTAGCGGGAGACACCGGGGAGCTGTTTTTT. This sequence encodes CASSLRLAGDTGELFF.

CDR3 sequence reads: CASSQSGGCNEQFF. The CDR3 DNA follows: TGTGCCAGCAGTCAGTCGGGAGGGTGCAATGAGCAGTTCTTC. The V and J genes are TRBV6-5 and TRBJ2-1; TRBD2 matches 8 bases. Germline-derived CDR1 and CDR2 are MNHEY and SVGAGI. The V gene end was trimmed by 5 bases and the J gene end by 6 bases; junction bases not matched to a gene: 6. The CDR3 runs to 14 residues.

This clonotype was detected ten times or more. The gene calls are TRBV6-5 and TRBJ2-7; D not certain. Trimming shortened V by 0 bases and J by 4 bases, and 4 bases separated the two germline ends. The CDR3 extends over 12 amino acids. Germline CDR1 reads MNHEY; CDR2 reads SVGAGI. The CDR3 sequence: CASSYSPYEQYF. In nucleotides, the CDR3 is TGTGCCAGCAGTTACTCACCTTACGAGCAGTACTTC.

Note on this clonotype: Possible read error: a much larger clone is one base away. The rearrangement links TRBV5-1 to TRBJ2-1; D possibly corresponds to TRBD1 (5 bases). CDR1 SGHRS and CDR2 YFSETQ come from the germline V gene. This CDR3 region has 14 residues. The CDR3 protein is CAGSFQGGYNEQFF. The CDR3 region has the DNA TGCGCCGGCAGCTTCCAGGGCGGCTACAATGAGCAGTTCTTC.

The table lists this clonotype with many counts. This sequence joins TRBV30 and TRBJ1-3; D unclear. Trimming shortened V by 5 bases and J by 1 base, and 9 bases separated the two germline ends. CDR3 length equals 13 residues. In germline, CDR1 is GTSNPN, CDR2 SVGIG (reference sequence). The CDR3 protein is CAWSSGSGNTIYF. The CDR3 nucleotides read TGTGCCTGGTCGTCCGGTTCTGGAAACACCATATATTTT.

In this sample, this clonotype turned up many times. V usage is TRBV5-6 and J usage is TRBJ1-2; D remains unclear. V was cut by 5 bases and J by 10 bases, with 15 bases left in between. The CDR3 contains 12 residues. In germline, CDR1 is SGHDT, CDR2 YYEEEE. The CDR3 is CASRPGPRPYTF. The DNA for the CDR3 is TGTGCCAGCAGACCCGGGCCACGTCCCTACACCTTC.

The V call is TRBV28, the J call TRBJ2-3; D is unresolved. With 1 base removed from V and 6 bases from J, the gap between germline ends came to 11 bases. This CDR3 region has 14 residues. CDR1 is MDHEN, CDR2 SYDVKM, per germline. The CDR3 loop reads CASSLLSLVDTQYF. The CDR3 nucleotides read TGTGCCAGCAGTTTATTGTCTTTAGTCGATACGCAGTATTTT.

This clonotype has ten or more counts. The chain combines TRBV2 with TRBJ2-7; possibly TRBD1 for D (6 bases). Per germline, CDR1 SNHLY and CDR2 FYNNEI. CDR3 length: 13 residues. The germline V and J ends were trimmed by 6 bases and 0 bases, with 9 bases remaining between them. CDR3 sequence (DNA): TGTGCCAGCAGGGGGACATTCTCCTACGAGCAGTACTTC. This encodes CASRGTFSYEQYF.

The chain employs TRBV4-3 and TRBJ2-3; 13 positions agree with TRBD2. Germline lookup yields CDR1 LGHNA and CDR2 YSLEER. The CDR3 totals 17 residues. V lost 0 bases to trimming and J lost 4 bases; unmatched junction nucleotides: 4. Written as DNA, the CDR3 is TGCGCCAGCAGCCAAGATCGCGGACTAGCGGGAGCAGATACGCAGTATTTT. It yields the protein CASSQDRGLAGADTQYF.

In DNA, the CDR3 is TGTGCCAGCAGCTTAGCGCCGGCTAGCGGGTTGAAGCTAGATGAGCAGTATTTT. It encodes CASSLAPASGLKLDEQYF. This sequence joins TRBV7-8 and TRBJ2-3; the match to TRBD2 covers 8 bases. The CDR3 is made up of 18 amino acids. The trim removed 0 bases at V and 11 bases at J, leaving 19 bases unmatched. Germline V gives CDR1 SGHVS, CDR2 FQNEAQ.

This clonotype has a count of ten or more. The rearrangement joins TRBV20-1 to TRBJ2-7, with a possible D match to TRBD2 (6 bases). Germline lookup yields CDR1 DFQATT and CDR2 SNEGSKA (reference sequence). The V end was cut by 2 bases, the J end by 3 bases, with 17 bases between. The CDR3 is 15 residues long. Written as DNA, the CDR3 is TGCAGTGCTAGAACGGGGGACCAAGGGGTCTACGAGCAGTACTTC. Its translation: CSARTGDQGVYEQYF.

The V call is TRBV7-8, the J call TRBJ1-4; the D is unclear. The CDR3 is made up of 17 amino acids. The V gene's germline CDR1 is SGHVS and CDR2 FQNEAQ. Trimming removed 6 bases from V and 1 base from J, with 18 bases in between. The CDR3 DNA follows: TGTGCCAGCAGTGCTAGAGAGGGTGGAATAACTAATGAAAAACTGTTTTTT. This encodes CASSAREGGITNEKLFF. Using reference TRBV7-8 and TRBJ1-4 for the parts outside the CDR3, the full variable domain is GAGVSQSPRYKVAKRGQDVALRCDPISGHVSLFWYQQALGQGPEFLTYFQNEAQLDKSGLPSDRFFAERPEGSVSTLKIQRTQQEDSAVYLCASSAREGGITNEKLFFGSGTQLSVL.